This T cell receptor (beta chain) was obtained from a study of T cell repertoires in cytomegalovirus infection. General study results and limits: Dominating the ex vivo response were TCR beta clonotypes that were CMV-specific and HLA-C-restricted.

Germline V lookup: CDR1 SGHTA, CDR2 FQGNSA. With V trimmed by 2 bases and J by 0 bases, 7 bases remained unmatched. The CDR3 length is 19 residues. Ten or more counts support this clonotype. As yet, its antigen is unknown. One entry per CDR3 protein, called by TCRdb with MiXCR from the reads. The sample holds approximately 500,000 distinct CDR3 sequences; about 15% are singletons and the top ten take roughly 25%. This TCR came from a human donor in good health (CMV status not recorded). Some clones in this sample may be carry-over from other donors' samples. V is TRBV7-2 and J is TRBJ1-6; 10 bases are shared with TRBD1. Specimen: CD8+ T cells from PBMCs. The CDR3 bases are TGTGCCAGCAGCTTAAAAATGGGACAGGGGAGCTCCTATAATTCACCCCTCCACTTT. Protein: CASSLKMGQGSSYNSPLHF.